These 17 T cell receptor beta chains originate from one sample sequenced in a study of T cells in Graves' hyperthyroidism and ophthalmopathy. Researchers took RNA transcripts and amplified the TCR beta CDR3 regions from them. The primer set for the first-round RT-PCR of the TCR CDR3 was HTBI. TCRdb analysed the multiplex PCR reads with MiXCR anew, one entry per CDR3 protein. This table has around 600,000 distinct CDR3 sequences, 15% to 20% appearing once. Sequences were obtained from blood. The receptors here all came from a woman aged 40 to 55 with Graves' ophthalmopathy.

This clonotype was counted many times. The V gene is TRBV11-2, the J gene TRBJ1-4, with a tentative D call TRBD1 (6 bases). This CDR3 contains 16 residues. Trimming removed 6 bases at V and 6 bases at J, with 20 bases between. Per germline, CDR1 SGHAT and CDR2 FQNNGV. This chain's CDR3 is CASRQWGRGLHEKLFF. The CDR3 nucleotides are TGTGCCAGCAGGCAATGGGGCAGGGGCTTGCATGAAAAACTGTTTTTT.

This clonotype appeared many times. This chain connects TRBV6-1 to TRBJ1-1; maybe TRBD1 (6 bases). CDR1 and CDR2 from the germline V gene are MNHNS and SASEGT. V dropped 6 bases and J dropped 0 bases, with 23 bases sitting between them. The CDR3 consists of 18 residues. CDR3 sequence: CASRFDIYREAVNTEAFF. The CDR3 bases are TGTGCCAGCAGGTTCGATATTTACAGGGAGGCGGTGAACACTGAAGCTTTCTTT.

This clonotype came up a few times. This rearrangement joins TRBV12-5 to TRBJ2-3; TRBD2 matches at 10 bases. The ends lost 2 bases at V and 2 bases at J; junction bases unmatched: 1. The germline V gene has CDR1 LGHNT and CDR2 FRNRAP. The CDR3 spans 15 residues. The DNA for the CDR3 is TGTGCTAGTGGTTTGACTAGCGGGACCACAGATACGCAGTATTTT. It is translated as CASGLTSGTTDTQYF. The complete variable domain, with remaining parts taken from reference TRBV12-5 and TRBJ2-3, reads DARVTQTPRHKVTEMGQEVTMRCQPILGHNTVFWYRQTMMQGLELLAYFRNRAPLDDSGMPKDRFSAEMPDATLATLKIQPSEPRDSAVYFCASGLTSGTTDTQYFGPGTRLTVL.

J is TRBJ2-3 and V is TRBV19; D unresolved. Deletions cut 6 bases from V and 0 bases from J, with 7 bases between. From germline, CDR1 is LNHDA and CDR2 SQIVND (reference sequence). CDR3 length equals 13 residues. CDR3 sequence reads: CASSSESTDTQYF. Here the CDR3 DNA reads TGTGCCAGTAGCAGCGAAAGCACAGATACGCAGTATTTT.

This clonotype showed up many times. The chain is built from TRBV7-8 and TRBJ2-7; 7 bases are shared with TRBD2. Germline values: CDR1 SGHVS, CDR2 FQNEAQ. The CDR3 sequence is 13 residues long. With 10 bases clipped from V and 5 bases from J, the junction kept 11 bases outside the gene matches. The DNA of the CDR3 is TGTGCCACCCGGGAGGCTAGCAGGCACGAGCAGTACTTC. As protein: CATREASRHEQYF.

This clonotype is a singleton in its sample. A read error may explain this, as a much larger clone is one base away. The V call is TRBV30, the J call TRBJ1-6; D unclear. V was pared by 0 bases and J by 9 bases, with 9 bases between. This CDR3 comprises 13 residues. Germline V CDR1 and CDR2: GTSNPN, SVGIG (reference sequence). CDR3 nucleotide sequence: TGTGCCTGGAGTGTACGGGGTAGTTCACCCCTCCACTTT. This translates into CAWSVRGSSPLHF.

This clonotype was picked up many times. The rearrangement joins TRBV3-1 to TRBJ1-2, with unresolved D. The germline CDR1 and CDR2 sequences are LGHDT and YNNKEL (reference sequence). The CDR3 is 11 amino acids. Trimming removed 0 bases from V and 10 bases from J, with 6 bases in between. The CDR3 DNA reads TGTGCCAGCAGCCAAGATTGGGACTACACCTTC. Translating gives CASSQDWDYTF.

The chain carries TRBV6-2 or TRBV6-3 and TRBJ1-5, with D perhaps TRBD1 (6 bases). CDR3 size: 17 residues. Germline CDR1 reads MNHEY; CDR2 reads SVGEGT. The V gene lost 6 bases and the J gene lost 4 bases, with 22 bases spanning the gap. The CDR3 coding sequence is TGTGCCAGCAGGGTTACAGGGTCTTCAAAGCCGAATCAGCCCCAGCATTTT. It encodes CASRVTGSSKPNQPQHF.

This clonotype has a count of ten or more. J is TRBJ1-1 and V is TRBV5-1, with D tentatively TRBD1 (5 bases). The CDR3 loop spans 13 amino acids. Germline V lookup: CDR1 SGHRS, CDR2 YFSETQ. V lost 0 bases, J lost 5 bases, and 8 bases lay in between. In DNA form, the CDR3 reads TGCGCCAGCAGCTTGGCTGGGGCAACTGAAGCTTTCTTT. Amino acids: CASSLAGATEAFF.

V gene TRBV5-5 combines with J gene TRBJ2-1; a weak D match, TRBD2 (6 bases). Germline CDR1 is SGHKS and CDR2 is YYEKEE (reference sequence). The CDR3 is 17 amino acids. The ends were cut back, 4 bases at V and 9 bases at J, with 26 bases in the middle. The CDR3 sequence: CASSPAGTGPLGSEQFF. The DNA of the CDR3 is TGTGCCAGCAGCCCCGCGGGGACGGGACCCCTCGGGAGTGAGCAGTTCTTC.

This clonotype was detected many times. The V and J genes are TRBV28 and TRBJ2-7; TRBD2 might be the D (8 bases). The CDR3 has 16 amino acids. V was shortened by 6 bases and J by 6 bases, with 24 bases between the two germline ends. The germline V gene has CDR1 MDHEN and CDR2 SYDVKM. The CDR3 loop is CASRLDTGVGRGEQYF. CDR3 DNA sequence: TGTGCCAGCAGGCTGGATACAGGGGTCGGGAGGGGCGAGCAGTACTTC. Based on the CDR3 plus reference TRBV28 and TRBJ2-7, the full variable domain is DVKVTQSSRYLVKRTGEKVFLECVQDMDHENMFWYRQDPGLGLRLIYFSYDVKMKEKGDIPEGYSVSREKKERFSLILESASTNQTSMYLCASRLDTGVGRGEQYFGPGTRLTVT.

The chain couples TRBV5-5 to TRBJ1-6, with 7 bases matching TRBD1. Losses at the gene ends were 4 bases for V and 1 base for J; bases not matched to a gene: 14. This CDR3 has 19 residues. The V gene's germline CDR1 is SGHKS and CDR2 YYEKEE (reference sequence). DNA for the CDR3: TGTGCCAGCAGCAGCGGGACCCACAGGGGACTATCCTATAATTCACCCCTCCACTTT. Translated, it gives CASSSGTHRGLSYNSPLHF.

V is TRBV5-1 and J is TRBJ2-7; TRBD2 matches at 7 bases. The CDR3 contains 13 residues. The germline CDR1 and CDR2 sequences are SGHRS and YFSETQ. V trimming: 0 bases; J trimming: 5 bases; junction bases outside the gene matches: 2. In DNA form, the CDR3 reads TGCGCCAGCAGCTTGGGCGGGAGTCACGAGCAGTACTTC. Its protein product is CASSLGGSHEQYF.

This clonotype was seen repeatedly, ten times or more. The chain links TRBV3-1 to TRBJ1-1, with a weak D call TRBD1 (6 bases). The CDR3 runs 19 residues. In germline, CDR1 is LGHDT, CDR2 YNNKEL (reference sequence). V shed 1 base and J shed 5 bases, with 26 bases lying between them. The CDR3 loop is CASSQAARSLLRGGTEAFF. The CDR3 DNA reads TGTGCCAGCAGCCAAGCCGCCCGGTCCCTTCTCAGGGGAGGTACTGAAGCTTTCTTT.

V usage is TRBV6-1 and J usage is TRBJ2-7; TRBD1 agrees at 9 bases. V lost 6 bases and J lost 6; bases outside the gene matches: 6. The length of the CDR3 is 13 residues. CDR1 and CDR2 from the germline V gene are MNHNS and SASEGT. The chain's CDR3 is CASRRTGDSEQYF. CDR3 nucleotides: TGTGCCAGCAGAAGGACAGGGGACAGCGAGCAGTACTTC.

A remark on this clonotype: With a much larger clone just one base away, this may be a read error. This CDR3 reads CASSSLGLAPYEQYF. CDR3 bases: TGTGCCAGCAGTTCCCTAGGACTAGCGCCGTACGAGCAGTACTTC. The rearrangement joins TRBV28 to TRBJ2-7; 9 nucleotides match TRBD2. The V gene end was trimmed by 4 bases and the J gene end by 4 bases; junction bases not matched to a gene: 8. Germline V CDR1 and CDR2: MDHEN, SYDVKM. This CDR3 comprises 15 residues. The entire variable domain, with the rest obtained from reference TRBV28 and TRBJ2-7, is as follows: DVKVTQSSRYLVKRTGEKVFLECVQDMDHENMFWYRQDPGLGLRLIYFSYDVKMKEKGDIPEGYSVSREKKERFSLILESASTNQTSMYLCASSSLGLAPYEQYFGPGTRLTVT.

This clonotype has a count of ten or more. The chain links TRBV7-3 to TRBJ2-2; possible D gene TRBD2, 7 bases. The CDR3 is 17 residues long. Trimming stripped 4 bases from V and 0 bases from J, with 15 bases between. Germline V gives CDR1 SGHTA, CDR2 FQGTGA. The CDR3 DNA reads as TGTGCCAGCAGCTGGTCCCCGGGGGGCTCGAACACCGGGGAGCTGTTTTTT. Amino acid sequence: CASSWSPGGSNTGELFF.